The clone carrying this T cell receptor beta chain was detected a few times. Its antigen is still unknown. Other nucleotide sequences from this sample produce the same CDR3. The data were produced by immunoSEQ multiplex PCR, yet TCRdb's version contains in-frame clones alone and is incomplete. The sample lists over 100,000 clones; approximately 70% were seen once. This record belongs to a study of shared clonotypes between healthy human individuals. General study findings and limits: Estimated richness values were generally larger in naive subsets than in memory subsets. Sorted-subset samples were not fully sequenced, rarefaction indicated.

Donors were Caucasian adults residing in Nashville, Tennessee, USA. CDR1 is SGHRS, CDR2 YFSETQ, per germline. The CDR3 is 15 amino acids. The V gene lost 0 bases and the J gene lost 0 bases, with 7 bases spanning the gap. The sequence was collected from a woman in her 30s in good health. The V gene is TRBV5-1, the J gene TRBJ2-1; TRBD1 is a possible D gene (5 bases). The material sequenced was memory CD8+ T cells sorted from blood. Subset described: CD45RO+ cells pooled with CCR7-negative TemRA cells. Here the CDR3 DNA reads TGCGCCAGCAGCTTGGACAGGAGCTCCTACAATGAGCAGTTCTTC. Protein: CASSLDRSSYNEQFF. The full variable domain, in which reference TRBV5-1 and TRBJ2-1 provide the parts outside the CDR3, is KAGVTQTPRYLIKTRGQQVTLSCSPISGHRSVSWYQQTPGQGLQFLFEYFSETQRNKGNFPGRFSGRQFSNSRSEMNVSTLELGDSALYLCASSLDRSSYNEQFFGPGTRLTVL.